This is a list of T cell receptor beta chains from one sample in a study of control samples from healthy donors and cancer patients. Some clones are missing from TCRdb's copy, which holds only in-frame ones; the method was immunoSEQ multiplex PCR. Of tens of thousands of clones listed, 70% to 85% are singletons. Sequenced material: PBMCs. The receptors were sampled from a man aged 65-85 years with lung cancer. The CDR3 runs from the conserved cysteine through the conserved F or W. The D gene is left open where the match is weak. Only some rows state a clone size, as once, few, many or a class for expanded clones.

D	length	size	V	J	DNA	CDR3
TRBD2	16	.	TRBV19	TRBJ2-3	TGTGCCAGTAGTATCTCTGGGACTAGGAGCACAGATACGCAGTATTTT	CASSISGTRSTDTQYF
.	12	few	TRBV6-4	TRBJ2-7	TGTGCCAGCACTCTCAATCCCTACGAGCAGTACTTC	CASTLNPYEQYF
TRBD1	16	.	TRBV9	TRBJ1-2	TGTGCCAGCAGCGTCACCGGACAGGGGCCAAACTATGGCTACACCTTC	CASSVTGQGPNYGYTF
.	11	.	TRBV11-2	TRBJ2-1	TGTGCCAGCAGCCTGGGTGGTGAGCAGTTCTTC	CASSLGGEQFF
.	24	.	TRBV5-1	TRBJ2-3	TGCGCCAGCAGCTTGGATTGGCTACAGGGAGGTCTCCGTGGCGGGGGTCTCGCCACAGATACGCAGTATTTT	CASSLDWLQGGLRGGGLATDTQYF
TRBD2	18	.	TRBV6-1	TRBJ2-3	TGTGCCAGCAGTGAAGCGCTTCTTGGCGGGGGGGCGACAGATACGCAGTATTTT	CASSEALLGGGATDTQYF
TRBD1	17	few	TRBV5-5	TRBJ1-5	TGTGCCAGCAGCTTGAGGCAGGGGGTCGATAGCAATCAGCCCCAGCATTTT	CASSLRQGVDSNQPQHF
TRBD1	19	.	TRBV11-2	TRBJ1-1	TGTGCCAGCAGCTTAGACGCTCTGGGACAGGGGGCGGGAAACACTGAAGCTTTCTTT	CASSLDALGQGAGNTEAFF
.	14	.	TRBV5-6	TRBJ2-1	TGTGCCAGCAGCCCCTGGGGGTTAGCAGGTGAGCAGTTCTTC	CASSPWGLAGEQFF
.	12	.	TRBV19	TRBJ2-1	TGTGCCAGTAGTATAGTACAGAATGAGCAGTTCTTC	CASSIVQNEQFF
.	14	many	TRBV9	TRBJ1-2	TGTGCCAGCAGCGCCAAGACGGGGCTGGCTGGCTACACCTTC	CASSAKTGLAGYTF
.	14	few	TRBV10-1	TRBJ2-1	TGCGCCAGCAGTGAGCTACGACAGGGAGGGTTGCGGTTCTTC	CASSELRQGGLRFF
TRBD1	15	.	TRBV6-5	TRBJ2-7	TGTGCCAGCAGTTACACGGACAGGGGGGCCTCCGAGCAGTACTTC	CASSYTDRGASEQYF
TRBD2	16	.	TRBV3-1/TRBV3-2	TRBJ2-1	TGTGCCAGCAGCCAGCAGACTAGCGGGGGGGTGGGTGAGCAGTTCTTC	CASSQQTSGGVGEQFF
.	17	.	TRBV18	TRBJ1-6	TGTGCCAGCTCACTGGAGGGGGGACGCTCCTATAATTCACCCCTCCACTTT	CASSLEGGRSYNSPLHF
.	13	many	TRBV7-3	TRBJ1-1	TGTGCCAGCAGCTTAACAAAGGACGCTGAAGCTTTCTTT	CASSLTKDAEAFF